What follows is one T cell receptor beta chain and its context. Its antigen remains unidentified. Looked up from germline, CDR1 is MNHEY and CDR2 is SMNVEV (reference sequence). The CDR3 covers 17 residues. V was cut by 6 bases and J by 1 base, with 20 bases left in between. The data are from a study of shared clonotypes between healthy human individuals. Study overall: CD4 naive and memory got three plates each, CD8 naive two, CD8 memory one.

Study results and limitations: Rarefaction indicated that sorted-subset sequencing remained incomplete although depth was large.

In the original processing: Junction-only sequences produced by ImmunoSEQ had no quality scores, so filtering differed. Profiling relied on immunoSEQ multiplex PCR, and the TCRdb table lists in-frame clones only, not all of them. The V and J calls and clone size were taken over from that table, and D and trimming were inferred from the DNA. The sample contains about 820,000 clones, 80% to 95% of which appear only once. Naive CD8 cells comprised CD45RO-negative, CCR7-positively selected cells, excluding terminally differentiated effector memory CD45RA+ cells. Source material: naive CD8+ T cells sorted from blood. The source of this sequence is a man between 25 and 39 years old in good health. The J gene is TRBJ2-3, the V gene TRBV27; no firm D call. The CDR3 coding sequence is TGTGCCAGCAGCCGACCGGGCCAGGATTTAGGCACAGATACGCAGTATTTT. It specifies CASSRPGQDLGTDTQYF.